The 22 T cell receptor beta chains below come from one sample, sequenced in a study of control samples from healthy donors and cancer patients. Data came from immunoSEQ multiplex PCR; TCRdb stores just in-frame clones and leaves some out. This table has about 100,000 clones, about 91% appearing once. The sample comprised blood. The receptors were sampled from a woman aged 18 to 35 in good health.

This chain connects TRBV11-3 to TRBJ2-2; D remains unclear. The germline gives CDR1 SGHNT, CDR2 YENEEA. V was pared by 4 bases and J by 6 bases, with 3 bases between. This CDR3 contains 11 residues. CDR3 bases: TGTGCCAGCAGCTCAGCCGGGGAGCTGTTTTTT. It codes for CASSSAGELFF.

The chain links TRBV5-1 to TRBJ2-7; possibly TRBD1 for D (6 bases). This CDR3 is 13 amino acids long. Germline V gene sequence: CDR1 SGHRS, CDR2 YFSETQ. V was clipped by 4 bases and J by 2 bases, with 10 bases between them. CDR3 residues: CASSSNRAYEQYF. The CDR3 bases are TGCGCCAGCAGCAGTAACAGGGCCTACGAGCAGTACTTC.

In DNA, the CDR3 is TGTGCCAGCAGAGGGTTTAGCTCTGCCAAAAACATTCAGTACTTC. This codes for CASRGFSSAKNIQYF. The genes are TRBV27 and TRBJ2-4, with unresolved D. Trimming pared 6 bases from V and 1 base from J, leaving 13 bases between. The CDR3 is 15 amino acids. Germline V lookup: CDR1 MNHEY, CDR2 SMNVEV (reference sequence).

V and J are TRBV6-4 and TRBJ2-3, with TRBD2 matching over 16 bases. From germline, CDR1 is MRHNA and CDR2 SNTAGT. Trimming at V came to 6 bases and at J to 5 bases, leaving 8 bases not matched to a gene. This CDR3 has 17 residues. The chain's CDR3 is CASSDGTSGRAVDTQYF. CDR3 coding DNA: TGTGCCAGCAGCGACGGGACTAGCGGGAGGGCCGTAGATACGCAGTATTTT.

The V gene is TRBV7-2, the J gene TRBJ1-1, with D maybe TRBD1 (5 bases). This CDR3 comprises 17 residues. CDR1 and CDR2 (germline): SGHTA, FQGNSA. The V end was cut by 3 bases, the J end by 1 base, with 18 bases between. The CDR3 sequence: CASSFPRGGLGNTEAFF. CDR3 sequence (DNA): TGTGCCAGCAGCTTCCCCCGGGGGGGACTGGGGAACACTGAAGCTTTCTTT. The complete variable domain, with remaining parts taken from reference TRBV7-2 and TRBJ1-1, reads GAGVSQSPSNKVTEKGKDVELRCDPISGHTALYWYRQSLGQGLEFLIYFQGNSAPDKSGLPSDRFSAERTGGSVSTLTIQRTQQEDSAVYLCASSFPRGGLGNTEAFFGQGTRLTVV.

V gene TRBV5-1 combines with J gene TRBJ2-1; 9 positions agree with TRBD1. Trimming removed 4 bases from V and 7 bases from J; junction bases left unmatched: 6. Germline loops: CDR1 SGHRS, CDR2 YFSETQ. The CDR3 sequence is 14 residues long. The CDR3 nucleotides are TGCGCCAGCAGCCGAGGCGGACAGGGGAATGAGCAGTTCTTC. The encoded protein is CASSRGGQGNEQFF.

The chain has TRBV7-9 and TRBJ2-3, with TRBD2 as a possible D gene (6 bases). The germline gives CDR1 SEHNR, CDR2 FQNEAQ (reference sequence). Trimming removed 5 bases from V and 1 base from J, with 13 bases in between. This CDR3 region has 15 residues. The CDR3 spells CASSTGLAGTDTQYF. The CDR3 coding sequence is TGTGCCAGCAGCACGGGACTCGCCGGCACAGATACGCAGTATTTT.

The chain is built from TRBV30 and TRBJ2-3, with TRBD2 matching 12 bases. With V trimmed by 5 bases and J by 0 bases, 3 bases remained unmatched. Germline assignment: CDR1 GTSNPN and CDR2 SVGIG (reference sequence). The CDR3 is 15 amino acids. CDR3 nucleotides: TGTGCCTGGCTTGGACTAGCGGGAAGCACAGATACGCAGTATTTT. Its protein is CAWLGLAGSTDTQYF.

CDR3 region: CASSYSGLEQYF. The CDR3 region has the DNA TGTGCCAGCAGTTATTCCGGACTTGAGCAGTACTTC. The chain combines TRBV6-5 with TRBJ2-7; D is perhaps TRBD2 (5 bases). The V gene lost 3 bases and the J gene lost 7 bases, with 10 bases spanning the gap. CDR1 is MNHEY and CDR2 is SVGAGI in the germline V gene. This CDR3 is 12 amino acids long.

This clone was found a few times. The chain links TRBV14 to TRBJ2-7, with 8 bases aligning to TRBD2. Unmatched junction bases numbered 6, after V lost 8 bases and J lost 6 bases. The CDR3 contains 12 residues. Germline V gives CDR1 SGHDN, CDR2 FVKESK. This CDR3 reads CASGLATGEQYF. The DNA for the CDR3 is TGTGCCAGCGGACTAGCTACTGGCGAGCAGTACTTC. Together with reference TRBV14 and TRBJ2-7, the CDR3 gives the full variable domain: EAGVTQFPSHSVIEKGQTVTLRCDPISGHDNLYWYRRVMGKEIKFLLHFVKESKQDESGMPNNRFLAERTGGTYSTLKVQPAELEDSGVYFCASGLATGEQYFGPGTRLTVT.

The chain couples TRBV11-3 to TRBJ2-1; 8 bases line up with TRBD1. Germline CDR1 is SGHNT and CDR2 is YENEEA. The CDR3 contains 19 residues. With V trimmed by 5 bases and J by 3 bases, 18 bases remained unmatched. Written as DNA, the CDR3 is TGTGCCAGCAGCCCCTCACTAGGGAGCGGACAGGGCTACTACAATGAGCAGTTCTTC. As protein: CASSPSLGSGQGYYNEQFF.

The rearrangement joins TRBV7-8 to TRBJ2-1, with 8 bases identical to TRBD2. V dropped 5 bases and J dropped 3; count of bases not matched to a gene: 12. There are 17 residues in the CDR3. Germline values: CDR1 SGHVS, CDR2 FQNEAQ. For the CDR3, the DNA is TGTGCCAGCAGCCCTTCTCGAACTAGCGGTTACTACAATGAGCAGTTCTTC. It yields the protein CASSPSRTSGYYNEQFF.

The V call is TRBV4-2, the J call TRBJ1-5; maybe TRBD1 (6 bases). The CDR3 has 15 amino acids. Germline V gives CDR1 LGHNA, CDR2 YNFKEQ. V lost 0 bases and J 6 bases, leaving 12 bases between the germline ends. CDR3 sequence: CASSQDPGGGQPQHF. In nucleotides, the CDR3 is TGTGCCAGCAGCCAAGATCCCGGGGGCGGTCAGCCCCAGCATTTT.

This sequence joins TRBV2 and TRBJ2-2; a possible D gene is TRBD2 (7 bases). The CDR3 consists of 14 residues. Germline V gene sequence: CDR1 SNHLY, CDR2 FYNNEI. With 7 bases removed from V and 5 bases from J, the gap between germline ends came to 14 bases. The CDR3 DNA is TGTGCCAGCATCTGGGGGGGCGGGACCGGGGAGCTGTTTTTT. Protein product: CASIWGGGTGELFF. Together with reference TRBV2 and TRBJ2-2, the CDR3 gives the full variable domain: EPEVTQTPSHQVTQMGQEVILRCVPISNHLYFYWYRQILGQKVEFLVSFYNNEISEKSEIFDDQFSVERPDGSNFTLKIRSTKLEDSAMYFCASIWGGGTGELFFGEGSRLTVL.

The J gene is TRBJ2-3, the V gene TRBV24-1; TRBD2 matches 9 bases. The CDR3 sequence is 16 residues long. The V gene's germline CDR1 is KGHDR and CDR2 SFDVKD. The V gene end was trimmed by 4 bases and the J gene end by 4 bases; junction bases not matched to a gene: 8. The CDR3 sequence: CATSDNRGLAPDTQYF. CDR3 nucleotides: TGTGCCACCAGTGACAACCGGGGACTAGCTCCAGATACGCAGTATTTT.

This clone was observed once. The chain combines TRBV19 with TRBJ1-6; D is ambiguous. Germline loops: CDR1 LNHDA, CDR2 SQIVND (reference sequence). Trimming removed 3 bases from V and 0 bases from J, with 3 bases in between. This CDR3 is 14 amino acids long. The CDR3 nucleotides read TGTGCCAGTAGTATTGACTCCTATAATTCACCCCTCCACTTT. Amino acid sequence: CASSIDSYNSPLHF.

This chain joins TRBV4-1 and TRBJ2-1; 14 nucleotides align to TRBD2. Germline lookup yields CDR1 MGHRA and CDR2 YSYEKL. With 1 base clipped from V and 8 bases from J, the junction kept 4 bases outside the gene matches. This CDR3 is built from 16 residues. CDR3 in DNA: TGCGCCAGCAGCCAAGGGACTAGCGGGAGGCTGGATGAGCAGTTCTTC. Protein sequence: CASSQGTSGRLDEQFF.

This chain uses TRBV29-1 with TRBJ1-1, with unresolved D. CDR3 length: 12 amino acids. Trimming left V 7 bases short and J 7 bases short, with 16 bases between. The germline CDR1 and CDR2 sequences are SQVTM and ANQGSEA. The CDR3 sequence is CSARTVSGEAFF. CDR3 DNA: TGCAGCGCTAGGACGGTTTCGGGTGAAGCTTTCTTT.

The chain carries TRBV27 and TRBJ1-2; a possible D gene is TRBD1 (5 bases). In germline, CDR1 is MNHEY, CDR2 SMNVEV (reference sequence). This CDR3 contains 16 residues. V dropped 3 bases and J dropped 4 bases, with 18 bases sitting between them. The CDR3 sequence: CASSFGVGRVTYGYTF. Here the CDR3 DNA reads TGTGCCAGCAGTTTTGGGGTGGGCAGGGTGACCTATGGCTACACCTTC.

The chain has TRBV6-2 or TRBV6-3 and TRBJ2-6, with D possibly being TRBD1 (5 bases). Germline V gene sequence: CDR1 MNHEY, CDR2 SVGEGT. Trimming removed 6 bases from V and 4 bases from J, with 19 bases in between. CDR3 length: 17 residues. CDR3 residues: CASSTPPTDPGANVLTF. The CDR3 DNA sequence: TGTGCCAGCAGCACACCCCCGACAGATCCCGGGGCCAACGTCCTGACTTTC.

The J gene is TRBJ2-2, the V gene TRBV5-8; 13 positions match TRBD2. Germline V lookup: CDR1 SGHTS, CDR2 YDEGEE. The CDR3 sequence is 17 residues long. The ends lost 6 bases at V and 4 bases at J; junction bases unmatched: 9. CDR3 sequence reads: CASTPGLAGAATGELFF. The DNA for the CDR3 is TGTGCCAGCACCCCTGGACTAGCGGGGGCCGCCACCGGGGAGCTGTTTTTT. Full variable domain (outside the CDR3, taken from reference TRBV5-8 and TRBJ2-2): EAGVTQSPTHLIKTRGQQATLRCSPISGHTSVYWYQQALGLGLQFLLWYDEGEERNRGNFPPRFSGRQFPNYSSELNVNALELEDSALYLCASTPGLAGAATGELFFGEGSRLTVL.

Only one count was recorded for this clone. The chain joins TRBV19 to TRBJ2-3; 16 bases are shared with TRBD2. The CDR3 is made up of 15 amino acids. Trimming cost V 8 bases and J 4 bases; bases outside gene matches: 3. Germline loops: CDR1 LNHDA, CDR2 SQIVND (reference sequence). Written as DNA, the CDR3 is TGTGCCAGTCAGGGACTAGCGGGGGGGGCAGATACGCAGTATTTT. Translated, it gives CASQGLAGGADTQYF.